The 32 T cell receptor beta chains presented below share a single source sample, sequenced in a study of shared clonotypes between healthy human individuals. Naive CD8 cells were CD45RO-negative, positively selected for CCR7, excluding terminally differentiated effector memory CD45RA+ cells. Generated by immunoSEQ multiplex PCR, the TCRdb table keeps only in-frame clones and is missing some. Among around 580,000 clones, 95% to 98% were seen once, and the ten largest hold 0.3%. The sample was naive CD8+ T cells sorted from blood. The receptors derive from a young man in good health.

The genes are TRBV27 and TRBJ2-7; a weak D match, TRBD1 (5 bases). Germline V gene lookup returns CDR1 MNHEY and CDR2 SMNVEV (reference sequence). The CDR3 length is 14 residues. Trimming removed 2 bases from V and 4 bases from J, with 12 bases in between. The CDR3 region is CASSLGRQMYEQYF. The CDR3 DNA is TGTGCCAGCAGTTTAGGGCGACAGATGTACGAGCAGTACTTC.

Here the CDR3 DNA reads TGTGCCAGCAGTTTATTAACTAGCGGGGGCCGAAATGAGCAGTTCTTC. Its translation is CASSLLTSGGRNEQFF. The chain uses TRBV27 and TRBJ2-1; the match to TRBD2 covers 11 bases. The CDR3 consists of 16 residues. CDR1 and CDR2 from the germline V gene are MNHEY and SMNVEV (reference sequence). The ends lost 1 base at V and 7 bases at J; junction bases unmatched: 6.

The chain joins TRBV5-5 to TRBJ1-4; the D gene is possibly TRBD1 (6 bases). CDR3 length: 16 amino acids. The germline V gene encodes CDR1 SGHKS and CDR2 YYEKEE (reference sequence). Trimming removed 4 bases from V and 8 bases from J, with 21 bases in between. The CDR3 coding sequence is TGTGCCAGCAGCCTCCCAAGTGGACAGATAAACGAAAAACTGTTTTTT. Residues: CASSLPSGQINEKLFF. Using reference TRBV5-5 and TRBJ1-4 for the parts outside the CDR3, the full variable domain is DAGVTQSPTHLIKTRGQQVTLRCSPISGHKSVSWYQQVLGQGPQFIFQYYEKEERGRGNFPDRFSARQFPNYSSELNVNALLLGDSALYLCASSLPSGQINEKLFFGSGTQLSVL.

This clone showed up just once. This rearrangement joins TRBV7-9 to TRBJ2-1, with 10 positions matching TRBD2. Germline CDR1 and CDR2: SEHNR and FQNEAQ (reference sequence). J lost 10 bases, V lost 5 bases, and 11 bases had no gene match. The CDR3 extends over 15 amino acids. CDR3 sequence: CASSHGTSVDPEQFF. CDR3 coding DNA: TGTGCCAGCAGCCATGGGACTAGCGTAGACCCGGAGCAGTTCTTC.

The gene calls are TRBV5-4 and TRBJ1-1, with D perhaps TRBD1 (6 bases). CDR3 size: 14 residues. Trimming took off 2 bases at V and 7 bases at J, with 15 bases between the two ends. The V gene's germline CDR1 is SGHNT and CDR2 YYREEE (reference sequence). The CDR3 DNA is TGTGCCAGCAGCTTTCGCCGGGACAACGGTGAAGCTTTCTTT. It encodes CASSFRRDNGEAFF.

V and J are TRBV7-2 and TRBJ1-2; no firm D call. This CDR3 contains 13 residues. Germline V gene lookup returns CDR1 SGHTA and CDR2 FQGNSA. Trimming removed 3 bases at V and 7 bases at J, with 12 bases between. The CDR3 loop is CASSFVTPGGYTF. The CDR3 DNA reads as TGTGCCAGCAGCTTCGTGACCCCCGGTGGCTACACCTTC.

This clone was counted a single time. The chain recombines TRBV5-1 with TRBJ2-1; the match to TRBD2 covers 9 bases. Germline V lookup: CDR1 SGHRS, CDR2 YFSETQ. V shed 1 base and J 4 bases; nucleotides not matched to a gene: 3. The CDR3 is 15 amino acids. CDR3: CASSLTGLAYNEQFF. DNA of the CDR3: TGCGCCAGCAGCTTGACGGGACTAGCATACAATGAGCAGTTCTTC.

The chain joins TRBV27 to TRBJ2-7; D is ambiguous. Looked up from germline, CDR1 is MNHEY and CDR2 is SMNVEV (reference sequence). Trimming removed 6 bases at V and 2 bases at J, with 23 bases between. This CDR3 has 17 residues. Here the CDR3 reads CASSQLPIGPGAYEQYF. The CDR3 DNA follows: TGTGCCAGCAGCCAACTCCCAATCGGGCCAGGAGCCTACGAGCAGTACTTC.

CDR3: CASSLVSGANNEQFF. CDR3 nucleotides: TGTGCCAGCAGCTTGGTTAGCGGGGCCAACAATGAGCAGTTCTTC. The chain employs TRBV5-6 and TRBJ2-1; 8 positions match TRBD2. Trimming removed 0 bases from V and 5 bases from J; junction bases left unmatched: 4. This CDR3 is built from 15 residues. In germline, CDR1 is SGHDT, CDR2 YYEEEE.

J is TRBJ2-7 and V is TRBV18; D is undetermined. Per germline, CDR1 KGHSH and CDR2 LQKENI. V gave up 2 bases and J gave up 2 bases, with 10 bases separating them. CDR3 length equals 14 residues. CDR3 in amino acids: CASSPKTVTYEQYF. DNA for the CDR3: TGTGCCAGCTCACCAAAGACGGTTACCTACGAGCAGTACTTC.

The V and J genes are TRBV9 and TRBJ2-7, with 9 bases aligning to TRBD2. The CDR3 runs to 14 residues. The V gene's germline CDR1 is SGDLS and CDR2 YYNGEE. V lost 5 bases, J lost 4 bases, and 7 bases stayed unmatched. The DNA of the CDR3 is TGTGCCAGCAGTGATAGCGGGAGCCCTTACGAGCAGTACTTC. It translates to CASSDSGSPYEQYF.

The chain uses TRBV11-2 and TRBJ2-7; TRBD2 might be the D (7 bases). The germline V gene encodes CDR1 SGHAT and CDR2 FQNNGV. The V and J ends lost 4 bases and 0 bases respectively, with 13 bases between them. This CDR3 spans 15 amino acids. The CDR3 DNA reads TGTGCCAGCAGCTCTTCGGGGGGCATCTCCTACGAGCAGTACTTC. The encoded protein is CASSSSGGISYEQYF.

The chain joins TRBV29-1 to TRBJ2-1; D perhaps matches TRBD2 (6 bases). The CDR3 length is 15 residues. Germline CDR1 is SQVTM and CDR2 is ANQGSEA. V was pared by 5 bases and J by 0 bases, with 14 bases between. CDR3 protein: CSVNGGLSSYNEQFF. The CDR3 nucleotides are TGCAGCGTTAATGGGGGGTTAAGCTCCTACAATGAGCAGTTCTTC.

This CDR3 is CASSYGDRAYTF. CDR3 coding DNA: TGTGCCAGCAGCTACGGGGACAGAGCCTACACCTTC. V and J are TRBV7-9 and TRBJ1-2; 7 nucleotides match TRBD1. CDR1 and CDR2 (germline): SEHNR, FQNEAQ (reference sequence). The CDR3 consists of 12 residues. The V and J ends lost 4 bases and 10 bases, in that order; junction bases with no gene match: 6.

This chain uses TRBV11-2 with TRBJ1-5; D uncertain. V gave up 5 bases and J gave up 0 bases, with 14 bases separating them. Germline V gene lookup returns CDR1 SGHAT and CDR2 FQNNGV. The CDR3 spans 16 residues. The CDR3 bases are TGTGCCAGCAGCCCCTCAGCGTCTTATAGCAATCAGCCCCAGCATTTT. It translates to CASSPSASYSNQPQHF.

V gene TRBV6-5 combines with J gene TRBJ1-1, with no clear D. The CDR3 length is 12 residues. CDR1 is MNHEY and CDR2 is SVGAGI in the germline V gene. Trimming stripped 4 bases from V and 1 base from J, with 4 bases between. In DNA, the CDR3 is TGTGCCAGCAGTTTCAAGAACACTGAAGCTTTCTTT. Translating it yields CASSFKNTEAFF.

The chain couples TRBV14 to TRBJ1-2; a possible D gene is TRBD1 (6 bases). Germline V lookup: CDR1 SGHDN, CDR2 FVKESK. The CDR3 contains 13 residues. V lost 3 bases and J lost 7, with 12 bases in between. The CDR3 bases are TGTGCCAGCAGCCACCACCCCAGGGGTGGCTACACCTTC. Translating gives CASSHHPRGGYTF.

For this clone: The same CDR3 can be traced to other DNA sequences in this sample. The V call is TRBV27, the J call TRBJ2-7; possible D gene TRBD1, 6 bases. The CDR3 spans 13 residues. CDR1 MNHEY and CDR2 SMNVEV come from the germline V gene (reference sequence). Between the trimmed V and J ends, which lost 3 bases and 2 bases, there was a span of 8 bases. As DNA, the CDR3 is TGTGCCAGCAGTTTGACAGGCACCTACGAGCAGTACTTC. It specifies CASSLTGTYEQYF.

The sample holds one count of this clone. V and J are TRBV4-1 and TRBJ2-7; D assignment may be TRBD1 or TRBD2 (6 bases each). V was trimmed by 1 base and J by 5 bases, leaving 15 bases between them. Germline V gene data show CDR1 as MGHRA and CDR2 as YSYEKL. The CDR3 is made up of 15 amino acids. CDR3 protein: CASSQAWGAGDEQYF. CDR3 sequence (DNA): TGCGCCAGCAGCCAAGCTTGGGGGGCCGGGGACGAGCAGTACTTC.

The chain couples TRBV29-1 to TRBJ1-1; D call uncertain. The CDR3 sequence is 12 residues long. Trimming left V 4 bases short and J 2 bases short, with 8 bases between. Germline V gives CDR1 SQVTM, CDR2 ANQGSEA. The CDR3 reads CSVAGDNTEAFF. CDR3 bases: TGCAGCGTTGCCGGAGACAACACTGAAGCTTTCTTT.

CDR3 DNA: TGTGCCAGCAGCTTGGCCGGCGGGAGAGGCGAGCAGTACTTC. Residues: CASSLAGGRGEQYF. This rearrangement joins TRBV5-4 to TRBJ2-7, with 7 bases fitting TRBD2. The J segment lost 6 bases and the V segment lost 0 bases, leaving 6 bases of the junction unmatched. CDR1 is SGHNT and CDR2 is YYREEE in the germline V gene (reference sequence). There are 14 residues in the CDR3.

The chain couples TRBV28 to TRBJ2-1; possibly TRBD2 for D (6 bases). This CDR3 comprises 12 residues. Germline V gene data show CDR1 as MDHEN and CDR2 as SYDVKM. Between the trimmed V and J ends, which lost 3 bases and 9 bases, there was a span of 9 bases. The CDR3 DNA sequence: TGTGCCAGCAGTTTCTGGGGAGGTGAGCAGTTCTTC. The encoded protein is CASSFWGGEQFF.

This rearrangement joins TRBV6-1 to TRBJ1-4, with D uncertain. V lost 3 bases, J lost 6 bases, and 20 bases lay in between. CDR3 length: 17 residues. Germline lookup yields CDR1 MNHNS and CDR2 SASEGT. CDR3 sequence reads: CASSDVVRAERDEKLFF. Here the CDR3 DNA reads TGTGCCAGCAGTGATGTGGTGCGGGCAGAGAGGGATGAAAAACTGTTTTTT.

The rearrangement links TRBV29-1 to TRBJ1-1; the D is unclear. The germline V gene encodes CDR1 SQVTM and CDR2 ANQGSEA. The CDR3 has 12 amino acids. Trimming cost V 0 bases and J 1 base, with 3 bases left between them. This CDR3 reads CSVEDENTEAFF. DNA of the CDR3: TGCAGCGTTGAAGACGAGAACACTGAAGCTTTCTTT.

The gene calls are TRBV6-6 and TRBJ2-7; D ambiguous. This CDR3 is 14 amino acids long. The germline V gene has CDR1 MNHNY and CDR2 SVGAGI (reference sequence). Trimming pared 2 bases from V and 5 bases from J, leaving 13 bases between. CDR3 DNA sequence: TGTGCCAGCAGTTACGGCGGTAGGAAGAACGAGCAGTACTTC. Amino acid sequence: CASSYGGRKNEQYF.

The chain employs TRBV11-2 and TRBJ2-1, with D tentatively TRBD2 (5 bases). This CDR3 contains 16 residues. CDR1 is SGHAT and CDR2 is FQNNGV in the germline V gene. The V end lost 0 bases, the J end lost 2 bases, and 11 bases lay between the germline ends. Written as DNA, the CDR3 is TGTGCCAGCAGCTTAGATCGTAGCGCTCCCTACAATGAGCAGTTCTTC. The encoded protein is CASSLDRSAPYNEQFF.

This clone has a single count. V usage is TRBV5-6 and J usage is TRBJ1-2; D unclear. This CDR3 has 14 amino acids. Germline loops: CDR1 SGHDT, CDR2 YYEEEE. V lost 1 base to trimming and J lost 4 bases, with 11 bases between them. CDR3: CASSLTTEVYGYTF. The CDR3, as DNA: TGTGCCAGCAGCTTGACGACTGAAGTCTATGGCTACACCTTC.

This sequence joins TRBV7-2 and TRBJ2-1, with D possibly TRBD1 on 5 matching bases. Germline-derived CDR1 and CDR2 are SGHTA and FQGNSA. This CDR3 region has 13 residues. V gave up 5 bases and J gave up 6 bases, with 11 bases separating them. CDR3 region: CASSLWQGNEQFF. For the CDR3, the DNA is TGTGCCAGCAGCCTTTGGCAGGGCAATGAGCAGTTCTTC. Based on the CDR3 plus reference TRBV7-2 and TRBJ2-1, the full variable domain is GAGVSQSPSNKVTEKGKDVELRCDPISGHTALYWYRQSLGQGLEFLIYFQGNSAPDKSGLPSDRFSAERTGGSVSTLTIQRTQQEDSAVYLCASSLWQGNEQFFGPGTRLTVL.

The CDR3 protein is CSVQGPGGIVYNEQFF. CDR3 bases: TGCAGCGTTCAAGGCCCAGGGGGTATTGTCTACAATGAGCAGTTCTTC. The V call is TRBV29-1, the J call TRBJ2-1; 7 nucleotides agree with TRBD1. Germline CDR1 reads SQVTM; CDR2 reads ANQGSEA. V shed 5 bases and J 3 bases; nucleotides not matched to a gene: 13. CDR3 length: 16 residues.

This clone is a singleton in its sample. This chain uses TRBV15 with TRBJ2-1; D not resolved. V was shortened by 4 bases and J by 4 bases, with 17 bases between the two germline ends. CDR1 is LNHNV and CDR2 is YYDKDF in the germline V gene (reference sequence). The CDR3 contains 16 residues. For the CDR3, the DNA is TGTGCCACCAGCACCGACCCCGTAGTGCCGTACAATGAGCAGTTCTTC. Translated: CATSTDPVVPYNEQFF.

This chain links TRBV14 with TRBJ2-7; D gene uncertain. The CDR3 sequence is 13 residues long. V was cut by 4 bases and J by 3 bases, with 10 bases left in between. Germline assignment: CDR1 SGHDN and CDR2 FVKESK. CDR3 DNA sequence: TGTGCCAGCAGCCTTGGGTTTGTCTACGAGCAGTACTTC. Protein sequence: CASSLGFVYEQYF.

The gene calls are TRBV19 and TRBJ2-3; TRBD2 agrees at 7 bases. V lost 8 bases and J lost 0; bases outside the gene matches: 11. Germline V CDR1 and CDR2: LNHDA, SQIVND (reference sequence). This CDR3 contains 16 residues. CDR3 protein: CASLPHSGPSTDTQYF. DNA of the CDR3: TGTGCCAGTCTTCCACATAGCGGGCCTAGCACAGATACGCAGTATTTT.